This TCR beta chain was profiled in a study of cytomegalovirus exposure and HLA in healthy donors. General study points: When analyzed later, a missense DCLRE1C variant was found to be linked to TCR beta V- and J-gene trimming.

As concerns this clone: The antigen is not known.

PCR was performed using 60 Vbeta and 13 Jbeta primers. Some clones are missing from TCRdb's copy, which holds only in-frame ones; the method was immunoSEQ multiplex PCR. The sample contains about 200,000 clones, 75% to 90% of which appear only once. The CDR3 consists of 16 residues. Trimming took off 4 bases at V and 4 bases at J, with 18 bases between the two ends. Germline CDR1 and CDR2: SGHDN and FVKESK. The sample taken for sequencing was PBMCs. The receptor comes from a woman aged 45-65 years in good health and CMV-seropositive. The chain is built from TRBV14 and TRBJ2-3; the D gene is possibly TRBD2 (7 bases). This chain's CDR3 is CASSRVVGGHADTQYF. CDR3 nucleotide sequence: TGTGCCAGCAGCCGAGTGGTGGGGGGGCACGCAGATACGCAGTATTTT. The variable domain in full, completed from reference TRBV14 and TRBJ2-3, reads EAGVTQFPSHSVIEKGQTVTLRCDPISGHDNLYWYRRVMGKEIKFLLHFVKESKQDESGMPNNRFLAERTGGTYSTLKVQPAELEDSGVYFCASSRVVGGHADTQYFGPGTRLTVL.